These 19 T cell receptor beta chains were all obtained from the same sample, sequenced in a study of blood T cell repertoires in COVID-19. The repertoire was sequenced with immunoSEQ multiplex PCR; TCRdb's copy has only in-frame clones and lacks some. There are roughly 44,000 clones in the sample; roughly 89% occur only once, and 10% to 15% lies in the top ten. Input material: peripheral blood. The receptors here all came from a man older than 75 with acute or convalescent COVID-19.

The chain combines TRBV24-1 with TRBJ1-5; D remains ambiguous. Germline CDR1 reads KGHDR; CDR2 reads SFDVKD. The CDR3 totals 14 residues. Trimming removed 4 bases from V and 3 bases from J, with 9 bases in between. The CDR3 loop is CATSEPGSNQPQHF. CDR3 sequence (DNA): TGTGCCACCAGTGAACCGGGGTCCAATCAGCCCCAGCATTTT.

This clone came up a few times. As DNA, the CDR3 is TGTGCCAGCTCGGAACTCGGGGGAAATCAGCCCCAGCATTTT. As protein: CASSELGGNQPQHF. The genes are TRBV18 and TRBJ1-5, with D possibly matching TRBD1 (5 bases). Germline V gene sequence: CDR1 KGHSH, CDR2 LQKENI. V lost 6 bases and J lost 4, with 13 bases in between. This CDR3 spans 14 amino acids.

The gene calls are TRBV6-5 and TRBJ1-5; TRBD1 agrees at 8 bases. The CDR3 runs to 15 residues. Trimming removed 7 bases from V and 6 bases from J; junction bases left unmatched: 11. The V gene's germline CDR1 is MNHEY and CDR2 SVGAGI. CDR3 sequence reads: CASTPGSGGFQPQHF. CDR3 in DNA: TGTGCCAGCACCCCGGGGTCAGGGGGCTTTCAGCCCCAGCATTTT.

The V call is TRBV9, the J call TRBJ1-4, with D uncertain. The V and J ends lost 0 bases and 0 bases respectively, with 6 bases between them. The germline gives CDR1 SGDLS, CDR2 YYNGEE. The length of the CDR3 is 15 residues. This CDR3 reads CASSVGGATNEKLFF. The DNA for the CDR3 is TGTGCCAGCAGCGTAGGGGGAGCAACTAATGAAAAACTGTTTTTT.

This chain connects TRBV5-1 to TRBJ2-7, with D perhaps matching TRBD1 (5 bases). The V gene lost 4 bases and the J gene lost 3 bases, with 14 bases spanning the gap. The CDR3 runs to 14 residues. The germline CDR1 and CDR2 sequences are SGHRS and YFSETQ. The CDR3 protein is CASSLDSLRYEQYF. The CDR3 DNA reads as TGCGCCAGCAGCCTCGACAGCCTACGCTACGAGCAGTACTTC. Full variable domain (remainder filled in from reference TRBV5-1 and TRBJ2-7): KAGVTQTPRYLIKTRGQQVTLSCSPISGHRSVSWYQQTPGQGLQFLFEYFSETQRNKGNFPGRFSGRQFSNSRSEMNVSTLELGDSALYLCASSLDSLRYEQYFGPGTRLTVT.

The count of this clone is one. The chain employs TRBV15 and TRBJ1-5; 12 bases agree with TRBD1. CDR1 is LNHNV, CDR2 YYDKDF, per germline (reference sequence). This CDR3 spans 17 amino acids. V was clipped by 2 bases and J by 2 bases; unmatched bases: 4. CDR3 in amino acids: CATSRMGQGAGNQPQHF. The CDR3 DNA reads as TGTGCCACCAGCAGAATGGGACAGGGGGCCGGCAATCAGCCCCAGCATTTT. The full variable domain, rest sourced from reference TRBV15 and TRBJ1-5, is DAMVIQNPRYQVTQFGKPVTLSCSQTLNHNVMYWYQQKSSQAPKLLFHYYDKDFNNEADTPDNFQSRRPNTSFCFLDIRSPGLGDTAMYLCATSRMGQGAGNQPQHFGDGTRLSIL.

V is TRBV19 and J is TRBJ1-6; no clear D gene. Per the germline V gene, CDR1 is LNHDA and CDR2 is SQIVND (reference sequence). The CDR3 sequence is 16 residues long. V was trimmed by 3 bases and J by 4 bases, leaving 13 bases between them. CDR3 loop: CASSITRVAYNSPLHF. The CDR3 coding sequence is TGTGCCAGTAGTATCACCCGGGTCGCTTATAATTCACCCCTCCACTTT.

J is TRBJ1-1 and V is TRBV2; tentative D call: TRBD1 (6 bases). Trimming pared 6 bases from V and 5 bases from J, leaving 16 bases between. From germline, CDR1 is SNHLY and CDR2 FYNNEI. The CDR3 loop spans 14 amino acids. The CDR3 loop is CASRVNTGQTEAFF. The CDR3 DNA follows: TGTGCCAGCAGAGTAAATACAGGGCAAACTGAAGCTTTCTTT. The entire variable domain, with the rest obtained from reference TRBV2 and TRBJ1-1, is as follows: EPEVTQTPSHQVTQMGQEVILRCVPISNHLYFYWYRQILGQKVEFLVSFYNNEISEKSEIFDDQFSVERPDGSNFTLKIRSTKLEDSAMYFCASRVNTGQTEAFFGQGTRLTVV.

The chain is built from TRBV28 and TRBJ1-4, with D unresolved. V was trimmed by 6 bases and J by 5 bases, leaving 13 bases between them. Germline values: CDR1 MDHEN, CDR2 SYDVKM. The length of the CDR3 is 14 residues. CDR3 region: CASSGGSLNEKLFF. The CDR3 bases are TGTGCCAGCAGCGGAGGCTCTCTCAATGAAAAACTGTTTTTT.

The CDR3 protein is CASSQAQGDSFNSPLHF. DNA for the CDR3: TGTGCCAGCAGCCAAGCACAGGGGGACTCTTTTAATTCACCCCTCCACTTT. The gene calls are TRBV4-2 and TRBJ1-6, with 8 positions matching TRBD1. CDR3 length: 17 residues. The germline V gene encodes CDR1 LGHNA and CDR2 YNFKEQ. Losses at the gene ends were 1 base for V and 6 bases for J; bases not matched to a gene: 8.

This clone showed up just once. The chain uses TRBV10-1 and TRBJ1-1; 7 nucleotides line up with TRBD1. V shed 6 bases, J shed 1 base, and the junction held 11 bases outside the gene matches. Germline lookup yields CDR1 WNHNN and CDR2 SYGVQD (reference sequence). This CDR3 comprises 16 residues. In DNA, the CDR3 is TGCGCCAGCAGAGCGAACAGGGGCGAAGAGAACACTGAAGCTTTCTTT. Its protein product is CASRANRGEENTEAFF.

This chain uses TRBV11-2 with TRBJ2-3, with D tentatively TRBD1 (5 bases). Germline CDR1 SGHAT, CDR2 FQNNGV. The V gene lost 2 bases and the J gene lost 6 bases, with 15 bases spanning the gap. CDR3 length: 15 residues. This CDR3 reads CASSLRGHLEDTQYF. The CDR3 bases are TGTGCCAGCAGCTTAAGGGGTCACCTTGAGGATACGCAGTATTTT.

The gene calls are TRBV30 and TRBJ2-2; 8 nucleotides line up with TRBD1. The trim removed 4 bases at V and 7 bases at J, leaving 23 bases unmatched. The CDR3 is 19 residues long. Germline lookup yields CDR1 GTSNPN and CDR2 SVGIG (reference sequence). The CDR3 is CAWKGFRQGNGRNGGELFF. The CDR3 DNA reads as TGTGCCTGGAAGGGTTTTAGACAGGGGAATGGCCGGAATGGCGGGGAGCTGTTTTTT.

The CDR3 sequence: CASTWQAETQYF. As DNA, the CDR3 is TGTGCCAGCACGTGGCAGGCAGAGACCCAGTACTTC. The chain carries TRBV12-3 or TRBV12-4 and TRBJ2-5; no firm D call. The CDR3 spans 12 residues. The germline V and J ends were trimmed by 7 bases and 4 bases, with 10 bases remaining between them.

The rearrangement uses TRBV2 and TRBJ2-7, with 9 bases matching TRBD1. Germline CDR1 and CDR2: SNHLY and FYNNEI. V lost 0 bases to trimming and J lost 6 bases; unmatched junction nucleotides: 6. The CDR3 runs 15 residues. The chain's CDR3 is CASSEAGDRDSEQYF. CDR3 in DNA: TGTGCCAGCAGTGAAGCGGGGGACAGGGACAGCGAGCAGTACTTC.

The gene calls are TRBV5-1 and TRBJ1-1; 9 bases are shared with TRBD1. J gave up 1 base and V 4 bases, and 5 bases lay outside the gene matches. The germline CDR1 and CDR2 sequences are SGHRS and YFSETQ. The CDR3 totals 15 residues. CDR3 DNA sequence: TGCGCCAGCAGCCCGAGACAGGGGGAGAACACTGAAGCTTTCTTT. It is translated as CASSPRQGENTEAFF.

The chain combines TRBV6-5 with TRBJ1-6; perhaps TRBD1 as D (6 bases). The germline V and J ends were trimmed by 7 bases and 6 bases, with 16 bases remaining between them. Germline CDR1 is MNHEY and CDR2 is SVGAGI. The CDR3 covers 15 residues. The CDR3 is CASTLQGQGNSPLHF. Here the CDR3 DNA reads TGTGCCAGCACCCTCCAGGGGCAGGGTAATTCACCCCTCCACTTT.

A single count supports this clone. The rearrangement links TRBV9 to TRBJ2-2, with 7 nucleotides matching TRBD2. J was trimmed by 0 bases and V by 4 bases; bases with no gene match: 9. This CDR3 comprises 17 residues. Germline V gene data show CDR1 as SGDLS and CDR2 as YYNGEE. CDR3 DNA: TGTGCCAGCAGCCCGGGAGGTTGGGGTGCGAACACCGGGGAGCTGTTTTTT. Amino acids: CASSPGGWGANTGELFF.

This chain connects TRBV7-9 to TRBJ1-2, with D perhaps TRBD1 (5 bases). CDR3 length equals 12 residues. The ends were cut back, 5 bases at V and 5 bases at J, with 9 bases in the middle. Germline CDR1 SEHNR, CDR2 FQNEAQ (reference sequence). CDR3 nucleotides: TGTGCCAGCAGCCGCGACAGATATGGCTACACCTTC. It specifies CASSRDRYGYTF.